Sequencing of this TCR beta chain was carried out in a study of type 1 and type 2 diabetes patients. PCR was run on genomic DNA. A primer set of 30 forward and 13 reverse primers amplified the CDR3. TCRdb called the multiplex PCR reads again in MiXCR, with one record for every CDR3 protein. This table has about 290,000 distinct CDR3 sequences, roughly 50% appearing once. The V gene lost 5 bases and the J gene lost 1 base, with 8 bases spanning the gap. Germline CDR1 SGHVS, CDR2 FQNEAQ. There are 13 residues in the CDR3. The sample taken for sequencing was peripheral blood mononuclear cells (PBMCs). J is TRBJ1-1 and V is TRBV7-8; D is uncertain. This receptor was obtained from a young man with type 2 diabetes. The CDR3 reads CASSELWNTEAFF. The CDR3 nucleotides are TGTGCCAGCAGCGAACTCTGGAACACTGAAGCTTTCTTT.